This T cell receptor (beta chain) was observed in a study of circulating CD8 cells and anti-PD-1 response in melanoma. Germline CDR1 reads SNHLY; CDR2 reads FYNNEI. V lost 5 bases, J lost 2 bases, and 5 bases stayed unmatched. This CDR3 spans 14 amino acids. TCR libraries were prepared from roughly 15 ng of total RNA with the QIAseq Immune Repertoire TCR panel. TCRdb re-called the reads through MiXCR, storing one row per CDR3 protein. The repertoire includes more than 400 distinct CDR3 sequences, over 9.5% of them detected once, and approximately 39% sits in the top ten. From live CD3+CD8+TCRalphabeta+ cells, four PD-1 and/or TIGIT subsets were sorted. By share of the sample, this clonotype is large.

This chain links TRBV2 with TRBJ2-7, with TRBD2 matching over 8 bases. The specimen was CD8+ T cells from PBMCs, collected at baseline or after one month of anti-PD-1 therapy (not recorded which). The TCR comes from a human donor with melanoma. The CDR3 DNA reads as TGTGCCAGCAGTCAGCGGGAGACCACCTACGAGCAGTACTTC. This gives the protein CASSQRETTYEQYF.